These 5 T cell receptor beta chains originate from one sample sequenced in a study of cytomegalovirus exposure and HLA in healthy donors. Primers: 60 Vbeta forward and 13 Jbeta reverse. The method was immunoSEQ multiplex PCR; TCRdb's version includes in-frame clones alone and lacks a portion of them. This sample carries some 140,000 clones, 70% to 80% of them seen once, and the ten largest clones take approximately 2%. The sequenced sample was PBMCs. These receptors were obtained from a man aged 25-40 years in good health and CMV-seronegative.

V and J are TRBV4-1 and TRBJ1-3; TRBD1 agrees at 7 bases. This CDR3 has 15 amino acids. Germline CDR1 and CDR2: MGHRA and YSYEKL. Losses at the gene ends were 4 bases for V and 0 bases for J; bases not matched to a gene: 3. The CDR3 nucleotides read TGCGCCAGCAGCCTTGGGACAGCCTCTGGAAACACCATATATTTT. Translation: CASSLGTASGNTIYF.

The chain couples TRBV2 to TRBJ2-7; 10 bases are a match to TRBD1. The CDR3 runs 15 residues. V gave up 5 bases and J gave up 0 bases; unmatched junction bases: 4. CDR1 SNHLY and CDR2 FYNNEI come from the germline V gene. As DNA, the CDR3 is TGTGCCAGCAGTCCCAGGACAGGGGGCTCCTACGAGCAGTACTTC. The encoded protein is CASSPRTGGSYEQYF.

The CDR3 DNA sequence: TGCAGCGTAACCCCCGGGGAAGATGGCTACACCTTC. This translates into CSVTPGEDGYTF. This sequence joins TRBV29-1 and TRBJ1-2; D is undetermined. The germline gives CDR1 SQVTM, CDR2 ANQGSEA. This CDR3 region has 12 residues. The V gene lost 6 bases and the J gene lost 6 bases, with 14 bases spanning the gap. The full variable domain, its missing parts supplied by reference TRBV29-1 and TRBJ1-2, is SAVISQKPSRDICQRGTSLTIQCQVDSQVTMMFWYRQQPGQSLTLIATANQGSEATYESGFVIDKFPISRPNLTFSTLTVSNMSPEDSSIYLCSVTPGEDGYTFGSGTRLTVV.

The gene calls are TRBV7-6 and TRBJ2-7; D perhaps matches TRBD2 (6 bases). The CDR3 is 13 amino acids. V dropped 4 bases and J dropped 6 bases, with 13 bases sitting between them. Germline V gives CDR1 SGHVS, CDR2 FNYEAQ. This CDR3 reads CASSSRLVSEQYF. The CDR3 bases are TGTGCCAGCAGCTCCAGACTAGTATCCGAGCAGTACTTC. Full variable domain (missing parts from reference TRBV7-6 and TRBJ2-7): GAGVSQSPRYKVTKRGQDVALRCDPISGHVSLYWYRQALGQGPEFLTYFNYEAQQDKSGLPNDRFSAERPEGSISTLTIQRTEQRDSAMYRCASSSRLVSEQYFGPGTRLTVT.

The genes are TRBV10-3 and TRBJ2-2; TRBD1 agrees at 7 bases. The V and J ends lost 8 bases and 1 base, in that order; junction bases with no gene match: 1. Germline V gives CDR1 ENHRY, CDR2 SYGVKD. The CDR3 is 13 residues long. CDR3 DNA: TGTGCCATCCACAGGGGGAACACCGGGGAGCTGTTTTTT. Protein sequence: CAIHRGNTGELFF.